The 25 T cell receptor beta chains reported below all come from one sample, sequenced in a study of a mutant IDH1 vaccine in newly diagnosed glioma. Sequencing was performed with immunoSEQ multiplex PCR; in TCRdb, only in-frame clones are kept and a portion is missing. Of over 15,000 clones listed, 95% were seen once; the top ten hold 3.6%. As for time point: baseline, week 1 (first vaccination visit). Treatment noted: pre-vaccination baseline after standard-of-care therapy. The specimen comprised peripheral blood mononuclear cells (PBMCs), sampled from a glioma patient treated with radiotherapy, temozolomide or both. The receptors stem from a woman between 18 and 29 years old with glioma. Some clones in this sample may be carry-over from other donors' samples.

This clone was recorded a few times. The chain employs TRBV2 and TRBJ2-7, with D possibly being TRBD1 (7 bases). The CDR3 sequence is 18 residues long. The germline V gene encodes CDR1 SNHLY and CDR2 FYNNEI. V gave up 2 bases and J gave up 0 bases, with 20 bases separating them. The CDR3 bases are TGTGCCAGCAGTGAATTCGGTGGTGGGGGGACAGTCTCCTACGAGCAGTACTTC. As protein: CASSEFGGGGTVSYEQYF. The full variable domain, completed using reference TRBV2 and TRBJ2-7, is EPEVTQTPSHQVTQMGQEVILRCVPISNHLYFYWYRQILGQKVEFLVSFYNNEISEKSEIFDDQFSVERPDGSNFTLKIRSTKLEDSAMYFCASSEFGGGGTVSYEQYFGPGTRLTVT.

The J gene is TRBJ1-5, the V gene TRBV4-2; D remains ambiguous. CDR3 size: 12 residues. V was cut by 1 base and J by 3 bases, with 1 base left in between. Germline V gene data show CDR1 as LGHNA and CDR2 as YNFKEQ. The CDR3 loop reads CASSQANQPQHF. The DNA for the CDR3 is TGTGCCAGCAGCCAAGCCAATCAGCCCCAGCATTTT.

The chain uses TRBV2 and TRBJ2-1; 8 nucleotides match TRBD2. The CDR3 length is 16 residues. The ends lost 8 bases at V and 2 bases at J; junction bases unmatched: 11. Germline CDR1 and CDR2: SNHLY and FYNNEI. This CDR3 is CASAPVGGATYNEQFF. The CDR3 DNA reads as TGTGCCAGCGCGCCGGTCGGGGGGGCGACCTACAATGAGCAGTTCTTC.

V and J are TRBV28 and TRBJ2-7; 12 bases line up with TRBD1. The CDR3 is 15 residues long. The germline V gene encodes CDR1 MDHEN and CDR2 SYDVKM. V lost 6 bases to trimming and J lost 2 bases; unmatched junction nucleotides: 5. Here the CDR3 DNA reads TGTGCCAGCAGACTCGGGACAGGGGGCACCTACGAGCAGTACTTC. It is translated as CASRLGTGGTYEQYF.

This chain uses TRBV2 with TRBJ1-2; the D gene is possibly TRBD1 (5 bases). Germline CDR1 reads SNHLY; CDR2 reads FYNNEI. Trimming cost V 8 bases and J 6 bases, with 7 bases left between them. The CDR3 length is 10 residues. As DNA, the CDR3 is TGTGCCAGCGTCAGGGATGGCTACACCTTC. Its protein is CASVRDGYTF.

The chain carries TRBV29-1 and TRBJ2-5; the D gene is possibly TRBD2 (5 bases). There are 14 residues in the CDR3. CDR1 and CDR2 from the germline V gene are SQVTM and ANQGSEA. Trimming removed 5 bases at V and 5 bases at J, with 18 bases between. The CDR3 coding sequence is TGCAGCGTTATTTCTAGCAACTTCAGGGAGACCCAGTACTTC. The encoded protein is CSVISSNFRETQYF. Together with reference TRBV29-1 and TRBJ2-5, the CDR3 gives the full variable domain: SAVISQKPSRDICQRGTSLTIQCQVDSQVTMMFWYRQQPGQSLTLIATANQGSEATYESGFVIDKFPISRPNLTFSTLTVSNMSPEDSSIYLCSVISSNFRETQYFGPGTRLLVL.

This clone came up a few times. The CDR3 DNA sequence: TGCAGTGCTCGGCAAGAGTACGAGCAGTACTTC. Translated: CSARQEYEQYF. The chain is built from TRBV20-1 and TRBJ2-7; no clear D. This CDR3 spans 11 amino acids. Trimming left V 5 bases short and J 4 bases short, with 9 bases between. Germline V gene lookup returns CDR1 DFQATT and CDR2 SNEGSKA (reference sequence).

V and J are TRBV27 and TRBJ1-2; 10 nucleotides agree with TRBD1. Germline CDR1 and CDR2: MNHEY and SMNVEV (reference sequence). The J segment lost 10 bases and the V segment lost 6 bases, leaving 11 bases of the junction unmatched. The CDR3 totals 14 residues. In DNA form, the CDR3 reads TGTGCCAGCAGCCTTTCCCCGGGACAGGGGACCTACACCTTC. It is translated as CASSLSPGQGTYTF.

CDR3 protein: CASSPEQFNSNQPQHF. The DNA of the CDR3 is TGCGCCAGCAGCCCCGAGCAGTTTAATAGCAATCAGCCCCAGCATTTT. The chain carries TRBV5-1 and TRBJ1-5; D remains unclear. Trimming took 4 bases from V and 0 from J, leaving 14 bases between them. This CDR3 contains 16 residues. Germline-derived CDR1 and CDR2 are SGHRS and YFSETQ.

V and J are TRBV4-3 and TRBJ2-6; D is uncertain. With 0 bases removed from V and 0 bases from J, the gap between germline ends came to 12 bases. This CDR3 has 18 residues. Germline CDR1 LGHNA, CDR2 YSLEER. In DNA, the CDR3 is TGCGCCAGCAGCCAAGACCCCCCCATCTCCTCTGGGGCCAACGTCCTGACTTTC. Its translation: CASSQDPPISSGANVLTF.

The rearrangement uses TRBV10-3 and TRBJ2-5, with D tentatively TRBD2 (6 bases). V was trimmed by 10 bases and J by 5 bases, leaving 17 bases between them. The germline V gene has CDR1 ENHRY and CDR2 SYGVKD. This CDR3 contains 13 residues. This chain's CDR3 is CATKNTAGETQYF. Here the CDR3 DNA reads TGTGCCACCAAGAACACCGCGGGGGAGACCCAGTACTTC.

This clone was seen a handful of times. The genes are TRBV23-1 and TRBJ1-4; weak D call: TRBD1 (6 bases). TRBV23-1 is known as an ORF, though its function is uncertain. Trimming removed 10 bases from V and 15 bases from J, with 33 bases in between. This CDR3 contains 16 residues. The CDR3, as DNA: TGCGCCAACCAATACCCGTCTTACAGGGTGTTACAGGCGGTGTTTTTT. Its translation is CANQYPSYRVLQAVFF.

This chain links TRBV5-1 with TRBJ1-1; D might be TRBD1 (6 bases). The CDR3 sequence is 13 residues long. Germline CDR1 and CDR2: SGHRS and YFSETQ. Trimming took 4 bases from V and 3 from J, leaving 10 bases between them. The CDR3 loop is CASSPGVYTEAFF. The CDR3 DNA is TGCGCCAGCAGCCCAGGGGTTTACACTGAAGCTTTCTTT.

The chain joins TRBV4-1 to TRBJ2-7; 12 nucleotides agree with TRBD2. The germline V gene encodes CDR1 MGHRA and CDR2 YSYEKL. The CDR3 sequence is 15 residues long. J lost 4 bases, V lost 3 bases, and 4 bases had no gene match. DNA of the CDR3: TGCGCCAGCAGCCACATGACTAGCGGGAGTTACGAGCAGTACTTC. It encodes CASSHMTSGSYEQYF.

The V and J genes are TRBV7-9 and TRBJ1-3; TRBD1 agrees at 8 bases. CDR3 length: 16 residues. Germline V gives CDR1 SEHNR, CDR2 FQNEAQ (reference sequence). V was clipped by 1 base and J by 0 bases; unmatched bases: 2. The chain's CDR3 is CASSLGQGFSGNTIYF. The CDR3 bases are TGTGCCAGCAGCTTAGGACAGGGGTTCTCTGGAAACACCATATATTTT.

This chain uses TRBV5-1 with TRBJ2-3, with D possibly TRBD2 on 6 matching bases. Germline CDR1 reads SGHRS; CDR2 reads YFSETQ. The CDR3 consists of 14 residues. V lost 0 bases to trimming and J lost 5 bases, with 10 bases between them. The CDR3 DNA is TGCGCCAGCAGCTTGGACTCGGGGGAAGATACGCAGTATTTT. Translating gives CASSLDSGEDTQYF. The full variable domain, with the rest looked up from reference TRBV5-1 and TRBJ2-3, is KAGVTQTPRYLIKTRGQQVTLSCSPISGHRSVSWYQQTPGQGLQFLFEYFSETQRNKGNFPGRFSGRQFSNSRSEMNVSTLELGDSALYLCASSLDSGEDTQYFGPGTRLTVL.

The chain combines TRBV10-3 with TRBJ2-3; 9 bases align to TRBD2. CDR3 size: 13 residues. V lost 11 bases to trimming and J lost 1 base; unmatched junction nucleotides: 4. CDR1 and CDR2 from the germline V gene are ENHRY and SYGVKD. The DNA for the CDR3 is TGTGCCGCGGGGGGGATAGGCACAGATACGCAGTATTTT. It encodes CAAGGIGTDTQYF.

This sequence joins TRBV7-6 and TRBJ1-5, with 7 bases lining up with TRBD1. Germline V lookup: CDR1 SGHVS, CDR2 FNYEAQ. The CDR3 runs to 22 residues. V was clipped by 6 bases and J by 0 bases; unmatched bases: 26. The CDR3 sequence is CASSSRPGQKDPLWNSNQPQHF. The CDR3 DNA reads TGTGCCAGCAGTTCCAGACCGGGACAGAAAGACCCACTCTGGAATAGCAATCAGCCCCAGCATTTT.

This chain links TRBV5-4 with TRBJ1-2; 7 bases are shared with TRBD1. The V gene end was trimmed by 1 base and the J gene end by 6 bases; junction bases not matched to a gene: 9. Germline loops: CDR1 SGHNT, CDR2 YYREEE (reference sequence). This CDR3 contains 15 residues. The CDR3 protein is CASSLWDSSKDGYTF. CDR3 coding DNA: TGTGCCAGCAGCTTGTGGGACAGCTCTAAGGATGGCTACACCTTC.

CDR3 amino acids: CASSLAGGGVTTNEKLFF. In nucleotides, the CDR3 is TGTGCCAGCAGCTTGGCCGGTGGCGGTGTAACAACTAATGAAAAACTGTTTTTT. This sequence joins TRBV5-5 and TRBJ1-4; D uncertain. V lost 0 bases and J lost 0, with 15 bases in between. This CDR3 spans 18 amino acids. Germline V lookup: CDR1 SGHKS, CDR2 YYEKEE (reference sequence).

V usage is TRBV7-8 and J usage is TRBJ2-5; possibly TRBD2 for D (6 bases). Germline values: CDR1 SGHVS, CDR2 FQNEAQ. There are 15 residues in the CDR3. V shed 6 bases and J shed 2 bases, with 16 bases lying between them. The CDR3 DNA reads TGTGCCAGCAGACTCACGACGGGACTGCAAGAGACCCAGTACTTC. This sequence encodes CASRLTTGLQETQYF.

J is TRBJ2-3 and V is TRBV29-1, with D perhaps TRBD1 or TRBD2 (5 bases each). Germline V gene lookup returns CDR1 SQVTM and CDR2 ANQGSEA. The V end was cut by 5 bases, the J end by 8 bases, with 11 bases between. The CDR3 sequence is 11 residues long. In nucleotides, the CDR3 is TGCAGCGTTAGAGGGGAAGGTACGCAGTATTTT. Its translation: CSVRGEGTQYF.

The V call is TRBV10-2, the J call TRBJ2-7; the D gene is possibly TRBD1 (6 bases). V was clipped by 4 bases and J by 5 bases, with 18 bases between them. Germline CDR1 and CDR2: WSHSY and SAAADI. This CDR3 has 15 amino acids. CDR3 in DNA: TGCGCCAGCAGTGCGACAGGTACCCCGTTGGACGAGCAGTACTTC. It yields the protein CASSATGTPLDEQYF.

This clone was seen only once. The genes are TRBV19 and TRBJ1-2; D is unresolved. This CDR3 region has 15 residues. Deletions cut 6 bases from V and 6 bases from J, with 20 bases between. Germline lookup yields CDR1 LNHDA and CDR2 SQIVND (reference sequence). The CDR3 protein is CASRNGKGAENGYTF. The CDR3 nucleotides are TGTGCCAGTAGGAATGGAAAAGGAGCCGAGAATGGCTACACCTTC.

The chain has TRBV14 and TRBJ2-5; D is undetermined. Trimming shortened V by 2 bases and J by 5 bases, and 6 bases separated the two germline ends. The CDR3 is 12 residues long. Germline V gene data show CDR1 as SGHDN and CDR2 as FVKESK. The CDR3 reads CASSQLGETQYF. The CDR3 bases are TGTGCCAGCAGCCAACTCGGGGAGACCCAGTACTTC.